This TCR beta chain was sequenced during a study of beta chain features in type 1 diabetes. General study results and limits: PCR may have favored shorter templates equally in patients and controls. Lower insertion and higher deletion counts appeared at VDJ junctions in type 1 diabetes patients. Patients with Type 1 diabetes showed moderately but significantly shorter TCRB CDR3s in all four CD4+ subsets.

All of the isolated RNA was reverse transcribed, so expressed TCRB transcripts were sequenced. Average reads for naive, central memory and regulatory T cell samples were about 3.57 million. Only in-frame clones appear in the TCRdb table, and some are missing; sequencing was by immunoSEQ multiplex PCR. The sample has about 120,000 clones, over 15% seen once. To note about this clone: Antigen specificity is unknown. This sample includes further DNA sequences coding for the same CDR3.

By way of CD45RO/CCR7/CD25/CD127/CD95/CD27, the CD4+ regulatory, stem cell-like memory, central memory and naive cells were sorted. The V and J ends lost 3 bases and 4 bases respectively, with 6 bases between them. This CDR3 spans 12 amino acids. CDR1 and CDR2 (germline): SGHTA, FQGNSA. The material sequenced was central memory CD4+ T cells from blood. The receptor's source is a man between 25 and 39 years old with type 1 diabetes. The V and J genes are TRBV7-2 and TRBJ1-2; D perhaps matches TRBD1 (5 bases). CDR3 protein: CASSFDSYGYTF. The DNA of the CDR3 is TGTGCCAGCAGCTTTGACAGCTATGGCTACACCTTC.